What follows are 21 T cell receptor beta chains derived from one specimen sequenced in a study of T cell changes during pregnancy in multiple sclerosis. The table came from immunoSEQ multiplex PCR; TCRdb's copy has only in-frame clones and leaves some out. The sample contains 120,000 or so clones, about 93% of which appear only once. The sequencing here drew on peripheral blood, taken before pregnancy. These receptors were obtained from a female donor with multiple sclerosis, enrolled in a pregnancy study.

This sequence joins TRBV6-5 and TRBJ1-2; a weak D match, TRBD1 (5 bases). This CDR3 is built from 13 residues. The V and J ends lost 6 bases and 2 bases respectively, with 10 bases between them. Germline V gene data show CDR1 as MNHEY and CDR2 as SVGAGI. CDR3 coding DNA: TGTGCCAGCAGAATAGACAGCAACTATGGCTACACCTTC. Residues: CASRIDSNYGYTF.

This clone was seen just once. The genes are TRBV18 and TRBJ2-3, with TRBD2 matching 12 bases. With 3 bases clipped from V and 2 bases from J, the junction kept 3 bases outside the gene matches. The CDR3 length is 16 residues. The germline CDR1 and CDR2 sequences are KGHSH and LQKENI. In DNA form, the CDR3 reads TGTGCCAGCTCACCTCTAGCGGGAGGGTTCACAGATACGCAGTATTTT. Protein sequence: CASSPLAGGFTDTQYF.

The genes are TRBV6-1 and TRBJ2-2, with a possible D match to TRBD2 (5 bases). The CDR3 runs to 14 residues. V shed 10 bases and J shed 4 bases, with 16 bases lying between them. The V gene's germline CDR1 is MNHNS and CDR2 SASEGT. For the CDR3, the DNA is TGTGCCACCCAAGCGGCGGTCAGCACCGGGGAGCTGTTTTTT. This gives the protein CATQAAVSTGELFF.

On this clone: The junction and the germline gene differ at one end; a read error may be behind it. DNA of the CDR3: TGTACCAGCAGTTCTTGGGACAGGGAGGAAAAACTGTTTTTT. Translating gives CTSSSWDREEKLFF. The chain carries TRBV27 and TRBJ1-4, with 9 bases fitting TRBD1. The CDR3 is 14 amino acids. Germline-derived CDR1 and CDR2 are MNHEY and SMNVEV (reference sequence).

The genes are TRBV19 and TRBJ1-4, with D uncertain. V lost 3 bases and J lost 7, with 6 bases in between. This CDR3 comprises 12 residues. The germline V gene has CDR1 LNHDA and CDR2 SQIVND (reference sequence). The CDR3 sequence: CASSIVREKLFF. CDR3 bases: TGTGCCAGTAGTATCGTCCGTGAAAAACTGTTTTTT.

This chain joins TRBV7-3 and TRBJ2-2, with 8 bases fitting TRBD2. The CDR3 runs 16 residues. Per germline, CDR1 SGHTA and CDR2 FQGTGA. V gave up 5 bases and J gave up 2 bases; unmatched junction bases: 7. The CDR3 loop reads CASSPRLATNTGELFF. The CDR3 DNA reads TGTGCCAGCAGCCCACGACTAGCGACTAACACCGGGGAGCTGTTTTTT. The whole variable domain, filled in from reference TRBV7-3 and TRBJ2-2, reads GAGVSQTPSNKVTEKGKYVELRCDPISGHTALYWYRQSLGQGPEFLIYFQGTGAADDSGLPNDRFFAVRPEGSVSTLKIQRTERGDSAVYLCASSPRLATNTGELFFGEGSRLTVL.

V gene TRBV5-8 combines with J gene TRBJ2-1, with TRBD1 matching over 7 bases. CDR3 size: 15 residues. Germline assignment: CDR1 SGHTS and CDR2 YDEGEE. Trimming cost V 5 bases and J 0 bases; bases outside gene matches: 5. The CDR3 spells CASSLRQGSYNEQFF. The DNA of the CDR3 is TGTGCCAGCAGTCTTAGACAGGGCTCCTACAATGAGCAGTTCTTC.

This chain connects TRBV29-1 to TRBJ2-4, with D perhaps matching TRBD1 (6 bases). There are 14 residues in the CDR3. Germline V gene data show CDR1 as SQVTM and CDR2 as ANQGSEA. V was trimmed by 2 bases and J by 1 base, leaving 9 bases between them. Here the CDR3 reads CSVETGSAKNIQYF. The CDR3 nucleotides are TGCAGCGTTGAAACAGGGTCGGCCAAAAACATTCAGTACTTC.

The rearrangement uses TRBV10-3 and TRBJ2-1; 7 positions agree with TRBD1. After removal of 3 bases from V and 4 bases from J, the junction contained 9 bases not matched to a gene. The germline gives CDR1 ENHRY, CDR2 SYGVKD. The CDR3 has 16 amino acids. This CDR3 reads CAISDIRTGGYNEQFF. The CDR3 region has the DNA TGTGCCATCAGTGATATCCGGACAGGAGGTTACAATGAGCAGTTCTTC.

This chain links TRBV6-5 with TRBJ1-2; 8 bases are shared with TRBD1. Trimming took 0 bases from V and 8 from J; bases not matched to a gene: 11. The CDR3 runs 16 residues. CDR1 MNHEY and CDR2 SVGAGI come from the germline V gene. In DNA, the CDR3 is TGTGCCAGCAGTTACTCCAGGACAGGGCCGGTTTCAGGCTACACCTTC. It codes for CASSYSRTGPVSGYTF.

This rearrangement joins TRBV11-2 to TRBJ2-1; the match to TRBD2 covers 8 bases. This CDR3 has 15 residues. V trimming: 2 bases; J trimming: 4 bases; junction bases outside the gene matches: 4. Germline lookup yields CDR1 SGHAT and CDR2 FQNNGV. For the CDR3, the DNA is TGTGCCAGCAGCTTACCTAGCGGGTTTTACAATGAGCAGTTCTTC. As protein: CASSLPSGFYNEQFF.

This sequence joins TRBV11-3 and TRBJ2-5; maybe TRBD1 (7 bases). The V end was cut by 5 bases, the J end by 2 bases, with 12 bases between. This CDR3 has 14 residues. From germline, CDR1 is SGHNT and CDR2 YENEEA. This CDR3 reads CASSPGGGQETQYF. CDR3 nucleotide sequence: TGTGCCAGCAGCCCAGGGGGAGGACAAGAGACCCAGTACTTC.

V is TRBV9 and J is TRBJ1-6, with D uncertain. Germline CDR1 SGDLS, CDR2 YYNGEE. With 7 bases removed from V and 0 bases from J, the gap between germline ends came to 14 bases. The CDR3 spans 16 residues. CDR3 DNA sequence: TGTGCCAGCGCCGTTACTTCGAGCTCCTATAATTCACCCCTCCACTTT. This translates into CASAVTSSSYNSPLHF.

V is TRBV7-9 and J is TRBJ1-1; D call uncertain. The V gene lost 0 bases and the J gene lost 3 bases, with 14 bases spanning the gap. Germline V CDR1 and CDR2: SEHNR, FQNEAQ (reference sequence). This CDR3 region has 16 residues. The CDR3 DNA sequence: TGTGCCAGCAGCTTAGCGCGAGGGCCGAGGGACACTGAAGCTTTCTTT. This sequence encodes CASSLARGPRDTEAFF.

The chain carries TRBV19 and TRBJ1-5, with D possibly being TRBD1 (5 bases). Germline V gene data show CDR1 as LNHDA and CDR2 as SQIVND (reference sequence). CDR3 length: 15 amino acids. V was pared by 5 bases and J by 5 bases, with 16 bases between. The CDR3 loop reads CASSPAGSGDQPQHF. Written as DNA, the CDR3 is TGTGCCAGTAGTCCAGCAGGGTCTGGGGATCAGCCCCAGCATTTT.

The genes are TRBV29-1 and TRBJ1-2, with D possibly TRBD1 on 5 matching bases. CDR3 length: 15 residues. Germline values: CDR1 SQVTM, CDR2 ANQGSEA. The V end was cut by 3 bases, the J end by 5 bases, with 19 bases between. The CDR3: CSVEGGTEKGYGYTF. The CDR3 DNA is TGCAGCGTTGAGGGAGGGACCGAGAAGGGTTATGGCTACACCTTC.

The rearrangement links TRBV7-3 to TRBJ2-3, with 7 nucleotides matching TRBD1. Germline V gives CDR1 SGHTA, CDR2 FQGTGA. The junction had 9 bases not matched to a gene; V was cut back by 5 bases and J by 1 base. CDR3 size: 16 residues. CDR3 coding DNA: TGTGCCAGCAGCCCCCGAGGGGGCGCCCGCACAGATACGCAGTATTTT. Translated: CASSPRGGARTDTQYF.

The chain employs TRBV2 and TRBJ2-1; perhaps TRBD2 as D (6 bases). V was clipped by 6 bases and J by 7 bases, with 7 bases between them. The V gene's germline CDR1 is SNHLY and CDR2 FYNNEI. The CDR3 covers 11 residues. The CDR3 nucleotides read TGTGCCAGCAGGGAGGGGAATGAGCAGTTCTTC. Its translation is CASREGNEQFF.

Written as DNA, the CDR3 is TGTGCCAGCAGCCGACTCAGCGGGGGGGCTTCCGGGGAGCTGTTTTTT. Protein sequence: CASSRLSGGASGELFF. The chain employs TRBV7-9 and TRBJ2-2; 10 bases match TRBD2. With 5 bases clipped from V and 6 bases from J, the junction kept 9 bases outside the gene matches. Germline values: CDR1 SEHNR, CDR2 FQNEAQ (reference sequence). The CDR3 has 16 residues.

This sequence joins TRBV2 and TRBJ2-1; tentatively, D is TRBD2 (5 bases). Trimming removed 7 bases from V and 9 bases from J, with 10 bases in between. This CDR3 spans 11 amino acids. Germline V lookup: CDR1 SNHLY, CDR2 FYNNEI. This chain's CDR3 is CASTLSGEQFF. The CDR3 region has the DNA TGTGCCAGCACCCTCAGCGGTGAGCAGTTCTTC.

The chain has TRBV5-1 and TRBJ1-4; 9 positions match TRBD1. CDR3 length equals 13 residues. Unmatched junction bases numbered 2, after V lost 7 bases and J lost 4 bases. The germline gives CDR1 SGHRS, CDR2 YFSETQ. The CDR3, as DNA: TGCGCCAGCGGACAGGGGAATAATGAAAAACTGTTTTTT. It translates to CASGQGNNEKLFF.